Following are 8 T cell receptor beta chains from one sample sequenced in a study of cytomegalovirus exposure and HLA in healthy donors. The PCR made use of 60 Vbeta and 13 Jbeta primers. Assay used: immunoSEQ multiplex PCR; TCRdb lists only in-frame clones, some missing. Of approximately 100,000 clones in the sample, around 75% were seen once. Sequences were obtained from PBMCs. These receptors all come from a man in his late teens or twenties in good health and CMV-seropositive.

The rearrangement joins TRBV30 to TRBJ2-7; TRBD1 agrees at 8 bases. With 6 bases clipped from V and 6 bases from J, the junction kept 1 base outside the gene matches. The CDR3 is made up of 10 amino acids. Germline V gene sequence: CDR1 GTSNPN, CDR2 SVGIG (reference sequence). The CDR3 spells CACTGGEQYF. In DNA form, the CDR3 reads TGTGCCTGCACAGGGGGCGAGCAGTACTTC. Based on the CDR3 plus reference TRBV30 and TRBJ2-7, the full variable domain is SQTIHQWPATLVQPVGSPLSLECTVEGTSNPNLYWYRQAAGRGLQLLFYSVGIGQISSEVPQNLSASRPQDRQFILSSKKLLLSDSGFYLCACTGGEQYFGPGTRLTVT.

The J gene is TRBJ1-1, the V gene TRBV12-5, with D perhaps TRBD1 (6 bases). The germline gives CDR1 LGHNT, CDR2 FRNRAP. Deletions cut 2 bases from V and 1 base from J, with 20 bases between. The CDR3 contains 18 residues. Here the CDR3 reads CASGLYRLGAQGNTEAFF. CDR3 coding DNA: TGTGCTAGTGGTTTGTATCGTCTCGGGGCACAGGGGAACACTGAAGCTTTCTTT.

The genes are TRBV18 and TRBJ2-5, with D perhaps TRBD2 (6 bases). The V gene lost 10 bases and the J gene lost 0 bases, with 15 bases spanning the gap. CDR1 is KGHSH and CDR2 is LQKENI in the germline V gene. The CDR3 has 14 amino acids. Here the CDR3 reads CATARGGNQETQYF. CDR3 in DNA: TGTGCCACCGCACGTGGCGGGAACCAAGAGACCCAGTACTTC. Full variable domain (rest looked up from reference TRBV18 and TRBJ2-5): NAGVMQNPRHLVRRRGQEARLRCSPMKGHSHVYWYRQLPEEGLKFMVYLQKENIIDESGMPKERFSAEFPKEGPSILRIQQVVRGDSAAYFCATARGGNQETQYFGPGTRLLVL.

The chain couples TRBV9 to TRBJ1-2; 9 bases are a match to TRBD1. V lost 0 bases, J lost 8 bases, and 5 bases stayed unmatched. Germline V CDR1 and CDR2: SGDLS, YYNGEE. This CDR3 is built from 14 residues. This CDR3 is CASSVVGTGIGYTF. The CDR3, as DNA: TGTGCCAGCAGCGTAGTCGGGACAGGGATCGGCTACACCTTC.

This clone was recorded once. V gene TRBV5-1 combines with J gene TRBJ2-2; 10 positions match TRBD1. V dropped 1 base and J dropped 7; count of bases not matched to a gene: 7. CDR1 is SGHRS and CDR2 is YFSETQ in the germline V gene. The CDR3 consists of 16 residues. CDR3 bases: TGCGCCAGCAGCTTGTGGACAGGGGGGTCGGACGGGGAGCTGTTTTTT. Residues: CASSLWTGGSDGELFF.

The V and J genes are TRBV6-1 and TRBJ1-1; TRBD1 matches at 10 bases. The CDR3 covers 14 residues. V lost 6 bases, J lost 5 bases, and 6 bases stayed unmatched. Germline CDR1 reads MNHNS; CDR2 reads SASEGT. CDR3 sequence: CASRGQGYGTEAFF. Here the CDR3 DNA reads TGTGCCAGCAGGGGACAGGGGTATGGAACTGAAGCTTTCTTT.

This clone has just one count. CDR3 in amino acids: CASRIRGRGEKLFF. The CDR3 nucleotides read TGTGCCAGCCGAATCAGGGGGCGCGGAGAAAAACTGTTTTTT. The V and J genes are TRBV28 and TRBJ1-4; 8 positions match TRBD1. Germline lookup yields CDR1 MDHEN and CDR2 SYDVKM. The CDR3 loop spans 14 amino acids. The V and J ends lost 8 bases and 8 bases, in that order; junction bases with no gene match: 10.

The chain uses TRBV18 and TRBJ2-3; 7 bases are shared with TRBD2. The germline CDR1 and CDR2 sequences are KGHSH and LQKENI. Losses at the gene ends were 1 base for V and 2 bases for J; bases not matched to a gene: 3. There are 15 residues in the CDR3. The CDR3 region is CASSPLGGSTDTQYF. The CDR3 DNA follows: TGTGCCAGCTCACCACTCGGGGGGTCCACAGATACGCAGTATTTT.